This T cell receptor beta chain is drawn from a study of blood T cells in healthy people across ages. Together with a sample-barcoded 5' primer, a J-beta primer mix was included in a second PCR lasting about 6 to 12 cycles. Each cDNA molecule, via a template-switch adaptor with 12 random nucleotides, was tagged. TCRdb re-derived calls from the 5' RACE reads in MiXCR, one entry per CDR3 protein. The table has 1,800,000 or so distinct CDR3 sequences, roughly two fifths seen once. This clonotype came up a few times. Its antigen is not known. The DNA is left out, because the CDR3 cannot be placed on it with certainty; the CDR3 is given as TCRdb lists it. Study-level points and caveats: Greater diversity and more naive CD4+ cells were seen in long-lived donors than in aged donors. Significant beta diversity loss was already apparent by age approximately 37, declining roughly linearly.

The CDR3 sequence runs 17 residues, both termini included. Germline assignment: CDR1 MNHEY and CDR2 SVGAGI. Sample donors were healthy Caucasian individuals that came from Russia, aged roughly 6 to 100. The origin of this receptor is a human donor in good health. This rearrangement joins TRBV6-5 to TRBJ1-2; the D call in the table, TRBD1, was not verified against the DNA. The sequenced material came from blood. CDR3 in amino acids: CASSSSNRTGVLYGYTF.